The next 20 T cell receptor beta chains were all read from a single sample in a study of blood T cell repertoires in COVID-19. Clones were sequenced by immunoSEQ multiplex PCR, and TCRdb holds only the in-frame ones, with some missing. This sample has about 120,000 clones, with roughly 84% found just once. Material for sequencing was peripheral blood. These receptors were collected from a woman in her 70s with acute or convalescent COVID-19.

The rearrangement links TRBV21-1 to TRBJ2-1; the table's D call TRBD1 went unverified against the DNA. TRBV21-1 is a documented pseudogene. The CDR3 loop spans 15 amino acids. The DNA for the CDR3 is TGTGCCAGCAGCAAGCCGGGACAGGGGGCACATGAGCAGTTCTTC. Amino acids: CASSKPGQGAHEQFF.

For the CDR3, the DNA is TGCGCCAGCAGTGATGGTAGATGGGATACGCAGTATTTT. Translation: CASSDGRWDTQYF. This rearrangement joins TRBV10-1 to TRBJ2-3; the D is unclear. The CDR3 is made up of 13 amino acids. From germline, CDR1 is WNHNN and CDR2 SYGVQD (reference sequence). Deletions cut 3 bases from V and 6 bases from J, with 10 bases between.

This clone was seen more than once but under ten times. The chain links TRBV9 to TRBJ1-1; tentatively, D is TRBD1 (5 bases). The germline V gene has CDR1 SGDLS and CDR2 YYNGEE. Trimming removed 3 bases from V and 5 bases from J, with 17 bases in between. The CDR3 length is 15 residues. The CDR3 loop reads CASSAHVVGQTEAFF. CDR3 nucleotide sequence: TGTGCCAGCAGCGCCCACGTAGTGGGGCAGACTGAAGCTTTCTTT.

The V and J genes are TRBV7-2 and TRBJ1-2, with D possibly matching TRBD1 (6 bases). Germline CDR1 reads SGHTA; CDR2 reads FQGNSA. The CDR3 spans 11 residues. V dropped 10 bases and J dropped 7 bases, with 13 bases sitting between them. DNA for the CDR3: TGTGCCAAGCGGGACAATCTTGGCTACACCTTC. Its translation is CAKRDNLGYTF. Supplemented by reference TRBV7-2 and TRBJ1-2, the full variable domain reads GAGVSQSPSNKVTEKGKDVELRCDPISGHTALYWYRQSLGQGLEFLIYFQGNSAPDKSGLPSDRFSAERTGGSVSTLTIQRTQQEDSAVYLCAKRDNLGYTFGSGTRLTVV.

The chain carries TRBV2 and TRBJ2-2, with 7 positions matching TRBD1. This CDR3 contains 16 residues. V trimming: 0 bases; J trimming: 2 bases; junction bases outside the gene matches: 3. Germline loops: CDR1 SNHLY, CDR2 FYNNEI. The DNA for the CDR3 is TGTGCCAGCAGTGAAGCAGGGGGCTTCAACACCGGGGAGCTGTTTTTT. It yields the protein CASSEAGGFNTGELFF.

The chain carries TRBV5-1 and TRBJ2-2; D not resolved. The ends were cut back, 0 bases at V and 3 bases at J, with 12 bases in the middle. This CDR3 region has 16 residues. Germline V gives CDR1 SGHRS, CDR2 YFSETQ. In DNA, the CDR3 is TGCGCCAGCAGCTTGGGTCTAGACTTCTACACCGGGGAGCTGTTTTTT. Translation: CASSLGLDFYTGELFF.

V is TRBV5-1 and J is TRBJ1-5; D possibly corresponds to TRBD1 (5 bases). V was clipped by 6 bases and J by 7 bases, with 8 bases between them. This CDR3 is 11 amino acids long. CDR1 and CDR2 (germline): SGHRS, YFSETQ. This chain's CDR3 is CASTGGQPQHF. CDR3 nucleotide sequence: TGCGCCAGCACCGGGGGGCAGCCCCAGCATTTT.

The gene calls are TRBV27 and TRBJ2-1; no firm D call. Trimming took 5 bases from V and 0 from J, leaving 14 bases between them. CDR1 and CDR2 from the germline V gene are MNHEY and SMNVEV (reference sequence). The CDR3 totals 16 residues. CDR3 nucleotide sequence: TGTGCCAGCAGTAACCAGGTGACACACTCCTACAATGAGCAGTTCTTC. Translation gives CASSNQVTHSYNEQFF.

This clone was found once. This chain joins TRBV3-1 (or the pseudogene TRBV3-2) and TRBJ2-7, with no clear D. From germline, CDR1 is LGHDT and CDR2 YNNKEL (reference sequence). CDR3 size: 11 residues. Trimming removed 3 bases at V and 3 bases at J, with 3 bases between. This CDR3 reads CASSHHYEQYF. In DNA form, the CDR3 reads TGTGCCAGCAGCCACCACTACGAGCAGTACTTC.

The CDR3 protein is CASRYRDREETQYF. The CDR3, as DNA: TGTGCCAGCAGGTACCGGGACAGAGAGGAGACCCAGTACTTC. This chain joins TRBV5-4 and TRBJ2-5; 7 bases map to TRBD1. This CDR3 contains 14 residues. Losses at the gene ends were 5 bases for V and 5 bases for J; bases not matched to a gene: 9. Per germline, CDR1 SGHNT and CDR2 YYREEE (reference sequence).

DNA for the CDR3: TGTGCCAGCAGCGTACGGGAGCAACTCGAGCAGTACTTC. Protein: CASSVREQLEQYF. The chain employs TRBV11-2 and TRBJ2-7, with D possibly being TRBD2 (6 bases). CDR3 size: 13 residues. V lost 5 bases, J lost 6 bases, and 14 bases lay in between. Per germline, CDR1 SGHAT and CDR2 FQNNGV.

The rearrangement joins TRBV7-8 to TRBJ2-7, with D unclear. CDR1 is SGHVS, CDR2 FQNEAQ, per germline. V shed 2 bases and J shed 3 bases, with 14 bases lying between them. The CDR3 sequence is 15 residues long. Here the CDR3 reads CASSLTWAADYEQYF. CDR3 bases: TGTGCCAGCAGCTTAACATGGGCAGCCGACTACGAGCAGTACTTC.

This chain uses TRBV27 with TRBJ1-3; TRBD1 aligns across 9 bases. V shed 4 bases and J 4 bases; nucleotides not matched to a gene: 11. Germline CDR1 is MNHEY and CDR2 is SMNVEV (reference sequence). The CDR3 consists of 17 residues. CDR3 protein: CASSSNTGTGWGNTIYF. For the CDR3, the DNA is TGTGCCAGCAGTTCGAATACCGGGACAGGGTGGGGAAACACCATATATTTT.

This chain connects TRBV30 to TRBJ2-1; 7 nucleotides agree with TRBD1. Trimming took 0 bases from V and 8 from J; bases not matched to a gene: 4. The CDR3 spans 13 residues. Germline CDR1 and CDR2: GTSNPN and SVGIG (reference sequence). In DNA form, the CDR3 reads TGTGCCTGGAGTGTTCAGGGGGTGGATGAGCAGTTCTTC. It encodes CAWSVQGVDEQFF. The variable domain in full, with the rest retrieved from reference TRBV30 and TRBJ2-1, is SQTIHQWPATLVQPVGSPLSLECTVEGTSNPNLYWYRQAAGRGLQLLFYSVGIGQISSEVPQNLSASRPQDRQFILSSKKLLLSDSGFYLCAWSVQGVDEQFFGPGTRLTVL.

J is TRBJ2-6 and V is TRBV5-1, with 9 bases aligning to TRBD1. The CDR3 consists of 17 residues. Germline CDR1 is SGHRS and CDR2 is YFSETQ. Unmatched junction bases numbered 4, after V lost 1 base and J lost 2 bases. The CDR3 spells CASSLTGQGAGANVLTF. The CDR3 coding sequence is TGCGCCAGCAGCTTGACGGGACAGGGAGCTGGGGCCAACGTCCTGACTTTC.

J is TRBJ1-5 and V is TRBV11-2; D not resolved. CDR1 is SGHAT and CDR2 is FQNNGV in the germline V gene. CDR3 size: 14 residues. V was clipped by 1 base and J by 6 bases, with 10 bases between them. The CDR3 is CASSLAPSGQPQHF. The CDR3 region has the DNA TGTGCCAGCAGCTTAGCCCCCAGTGGTCAGCCCCAGCATTTT. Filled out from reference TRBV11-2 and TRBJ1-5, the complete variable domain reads EAGVAQSPRYKIIEKRQSVAFWCNPISGHATLYWYQQILGQGPKLLIQFQNNGVVDDSQLPKDRFSAERLKGVDSTLKIQPAKLEDSAVYLCASSLAPSGQPQHFGDGTRLSIL.

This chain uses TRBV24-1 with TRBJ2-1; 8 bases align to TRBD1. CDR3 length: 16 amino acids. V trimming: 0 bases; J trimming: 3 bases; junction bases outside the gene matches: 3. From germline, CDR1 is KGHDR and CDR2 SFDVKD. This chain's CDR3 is CATSDLSGQGYNEQFF. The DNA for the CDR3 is TGTGCCACCAGTGATTTGAGTGGACAGGGCTACAATGAGCAGTTCTTC.

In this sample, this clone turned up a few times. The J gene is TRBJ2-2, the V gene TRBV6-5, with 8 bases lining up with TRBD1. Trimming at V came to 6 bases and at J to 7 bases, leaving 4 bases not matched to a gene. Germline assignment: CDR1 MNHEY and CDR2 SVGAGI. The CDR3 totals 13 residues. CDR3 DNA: TGTGCCAGCAGGACAGGGGATCTCGGGGAGCTGTTTTTT. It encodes CASRTGDLGELFF.

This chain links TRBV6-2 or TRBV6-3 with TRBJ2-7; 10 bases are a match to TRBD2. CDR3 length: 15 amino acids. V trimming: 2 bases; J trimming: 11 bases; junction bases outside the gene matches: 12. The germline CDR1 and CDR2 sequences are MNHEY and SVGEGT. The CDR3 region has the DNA TGTGCCAGCAGTTACGGCCTAGCGGGAGTCACCTCGGAGTACTTC. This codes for CASSYGLAGVTSEYF.

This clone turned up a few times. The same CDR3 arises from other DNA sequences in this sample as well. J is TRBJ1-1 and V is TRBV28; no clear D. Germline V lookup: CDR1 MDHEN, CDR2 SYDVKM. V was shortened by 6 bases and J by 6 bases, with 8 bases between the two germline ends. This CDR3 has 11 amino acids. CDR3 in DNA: TGTGCCAGCAGAGGGAGGCCTGAAGCTTTCTTT. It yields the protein CASRGRPEAFF.